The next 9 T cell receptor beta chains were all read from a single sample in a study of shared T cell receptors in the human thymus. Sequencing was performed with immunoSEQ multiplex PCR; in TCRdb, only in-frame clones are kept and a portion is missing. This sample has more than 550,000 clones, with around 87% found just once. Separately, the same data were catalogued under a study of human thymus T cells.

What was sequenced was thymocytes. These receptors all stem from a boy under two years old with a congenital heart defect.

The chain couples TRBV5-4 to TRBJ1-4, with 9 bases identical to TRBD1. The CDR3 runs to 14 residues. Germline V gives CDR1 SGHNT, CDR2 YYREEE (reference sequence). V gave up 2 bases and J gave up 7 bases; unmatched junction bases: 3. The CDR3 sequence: CASSLQGASEKLFF. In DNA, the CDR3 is TGTGCCAGCAGCTTACAGGGGGCTAGTGAAAAACTGTTTTTT.

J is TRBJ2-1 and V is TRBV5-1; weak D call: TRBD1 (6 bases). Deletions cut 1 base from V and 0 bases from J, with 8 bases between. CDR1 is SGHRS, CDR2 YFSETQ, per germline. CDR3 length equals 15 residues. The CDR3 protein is CASSLRQVSYNEQFF. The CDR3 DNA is TGCGCCAGCAGCTTGAGACAGGTCTCCTACAATGAGCAGTTCTTC.

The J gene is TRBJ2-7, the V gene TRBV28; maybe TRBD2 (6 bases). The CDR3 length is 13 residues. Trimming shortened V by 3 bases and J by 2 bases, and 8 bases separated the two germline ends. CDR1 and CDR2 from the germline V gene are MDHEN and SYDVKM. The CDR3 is CASSFRLAYEQYF. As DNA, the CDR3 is TGTGCCAGCAGTTTCCGACTAGCCTACGAGCAGTACTTC.

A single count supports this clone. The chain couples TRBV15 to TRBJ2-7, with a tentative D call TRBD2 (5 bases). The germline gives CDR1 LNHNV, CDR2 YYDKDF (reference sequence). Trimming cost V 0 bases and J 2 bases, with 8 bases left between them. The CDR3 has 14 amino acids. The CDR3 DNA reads TGTGCCACCAGCAGAGAGCTAGCCACCTACGAGCAGTACTTC. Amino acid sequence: CATSRELATYEQYF.

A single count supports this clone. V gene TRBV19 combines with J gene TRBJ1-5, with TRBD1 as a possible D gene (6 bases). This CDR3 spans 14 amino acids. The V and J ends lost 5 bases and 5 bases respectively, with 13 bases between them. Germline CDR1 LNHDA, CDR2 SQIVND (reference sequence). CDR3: CASSRTVFDQPQHF. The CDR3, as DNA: TGTGCCAGTAGTCGGACAGTGTTTGATCAGCCCCAGCATTTT.

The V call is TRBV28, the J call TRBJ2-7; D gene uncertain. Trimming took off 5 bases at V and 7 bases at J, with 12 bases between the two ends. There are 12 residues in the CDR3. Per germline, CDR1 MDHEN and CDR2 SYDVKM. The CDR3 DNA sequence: TGTGCCAGCAGTCAGACAAAACCGGAGCAGTACTTC. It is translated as CASSQTKPEQYF.

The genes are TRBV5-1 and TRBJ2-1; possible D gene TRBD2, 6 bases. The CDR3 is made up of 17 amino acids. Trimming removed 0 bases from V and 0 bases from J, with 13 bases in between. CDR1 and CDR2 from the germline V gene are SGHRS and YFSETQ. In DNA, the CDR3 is TGCGCCAGCAGCTTGGTTGCTAGCGTTGCCTCCTACAATGAGCAGTTCTTC. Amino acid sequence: CASSLVASVASYNEQFF. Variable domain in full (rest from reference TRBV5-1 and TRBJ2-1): KAGVTQTPRYLIKTRGQQVTLSCSPISGHRSVSWYQQTPGQGLQFLFEYFSETQRNKGNFPGRFSGRQFSNSRSEMNVSTLELGDSALYLCASSLVASVASYNEQFFGPGTRLTVL.

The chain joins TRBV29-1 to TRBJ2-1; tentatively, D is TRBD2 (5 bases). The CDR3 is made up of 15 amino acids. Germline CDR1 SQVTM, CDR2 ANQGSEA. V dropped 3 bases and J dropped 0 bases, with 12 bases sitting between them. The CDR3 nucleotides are TGCAGCGTTGAGGAGGTCCCAAGCTCCTACAATGAGCAGTTCTTC. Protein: CSVEEVPSSYNEQFF.

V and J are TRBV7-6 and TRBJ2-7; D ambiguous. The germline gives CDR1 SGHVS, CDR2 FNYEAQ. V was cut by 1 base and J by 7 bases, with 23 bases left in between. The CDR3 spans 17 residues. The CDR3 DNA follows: TGTGCCAGCAGCTTAGGCCCTAGGTTTTCCCCTTTTGGGGAGCAGTACTTC. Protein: CASSLGPRFSPFGEQYF.